These 7 T cell receptor beta chains share one sample of origin, sequenced in a study of shared clonotypes between healthy human individuals. Assay: immunoSEQ multiplex PCR; the TCRdb copy retains only in-frame clones and omits some. The sample holds about 2.3 million clones, around 93% seen once. Sequencing input: naive CD4+ T cells from PBMCs. Subset of the sample: CD45RA+ positively selected. The receptors stem from a man aged 18 to 30 in good health. Some clones in this sample may be carry-over from other donors' samples.

V is TRBV10-3 and J is TRBJ2-7; 8 bases are a match to TRBD1. The CDR3 spans 16 residues. V trimming: 7 bases; J trimming: 0 bases; junction bases outside the gene matches: 11. In germline, CDR1 is ENHRY, CDR2 SYGVKD. CDR3 protein: CAITDRGQASSYEQYF. CDR3 coding DNA: TGTGCCATCACCGACAGGGGCCAAGCGAGCTCCTACGAGCAGTACTTC.

CDR3 sequence reads: CAGGSRAAIQYF. CDR3 DNA sequence: TGTGCCGGGGGATCCAGGGCGGCCATTCAGTACTTC. This chain connects TRBV28 to TRBJ2-4; the D gene could be TRBD1 or TRBD2 (5 bases each). Germline CDR1 is MDHEN and CDR2 is SYDVKM. V shed 11 bases and J shed 9 bases, with 17 bases lying between them. This CDR3 spans 12 amino acids.

The chain carries TRBV2 and TRBJ1-5; tentative D call: TRBD1 (5 bases). V was shortened by 4 bases and J by 3 bases, with 13 bases between the two germline ends. This CDR3 spans 15 amino acids. CDR1 and CDR2 from the germline V gene are SNHLY and FYNNEI. The CDR3 nucleotides are TGTGCCAGCAGTGTCCAGGGAAGGAACAATCAGCCCCAGCATTTT. It is translated as CASSVQGRNNQPQHF.

This chain uses TRBV7-8 with TRBJ2-2, with D unclear. Germline V gives CDR1 SGHVS, CDR2 FQNEAQ. Trimming took 8 bases from V and 5 from J, leaving 9 bases between them. The CDR3 is 12 residues long. The CDR3 DNA sequence: TGTGCCAGCGCCCAGAGAACCGGGGAGCTGTTTTTT. The encoded protein is CASAQRTGELFF.

This clone was detected a few times. The DNA for the CDR3 is TGCGCCAGCAGTGGGGCAGGGATATCCGGGGAGCTGTTTTTT. Residues: CASSGAGISGELFF. This chain uses TRBV10-1 with TRBJ2-2; TRBD1 might be the D (5 bases). CDR3 size: 14 residues. In germline, CDR1 is WNHNN, CDR2 SYGVQD (reference sequence). Trimming shortened V by 4 bases and J by 6 bases, and 12 bases separated the two germline ends.

The chain couples TRBV7-3 to TRBJ2-7, with 10 positions matching TRBD2. Germline CDR1 and CDR2: SGHTA and FQGTGA. V gave up 5 bases and J gave up 7 bases; unmatched junction bases: 11. The CDR3 sequence is 15 residues long. CDR3 coding DNA: TGTGCCAGCAGCAGAACGGCTAGCGGGAGATTGGAGCAGTACTTC. Amino acids: CASSRTASGRLEQYF. Using reference TRBV7-3 and TRBJ2-7 for the parts outside the CDR3, the full variable domain is GAGVSQTPSNKVTEKGKYVELRCDPISGHTALYWYRQSLGQGPEFLIYFQGTGAADDSGLPNDRFFAVRPEGSVSTLKIQRTERGDSAVYLCASSRTASGRLEQYFGPGTRLTVT.

The J gene is TRBJ2-2, the V gene TRBV4-3; TRBD2 matches at 8 bases. The CDR3 totals 17 residues. Losses at the gene ends were 1 base for V and 2 bases for J; bases not matched to a gene: 6. CDR1 LGHNA and CDR2 YSLEER come from the germline V gene. The CDR3: CASSQVPSGGNTGELFF. CDR3 sequence (DNA): TGCGCCAGCAGCCAAGTTCCGAGCGGGGGTAACACCGGGGAGCTGTTTTTT.